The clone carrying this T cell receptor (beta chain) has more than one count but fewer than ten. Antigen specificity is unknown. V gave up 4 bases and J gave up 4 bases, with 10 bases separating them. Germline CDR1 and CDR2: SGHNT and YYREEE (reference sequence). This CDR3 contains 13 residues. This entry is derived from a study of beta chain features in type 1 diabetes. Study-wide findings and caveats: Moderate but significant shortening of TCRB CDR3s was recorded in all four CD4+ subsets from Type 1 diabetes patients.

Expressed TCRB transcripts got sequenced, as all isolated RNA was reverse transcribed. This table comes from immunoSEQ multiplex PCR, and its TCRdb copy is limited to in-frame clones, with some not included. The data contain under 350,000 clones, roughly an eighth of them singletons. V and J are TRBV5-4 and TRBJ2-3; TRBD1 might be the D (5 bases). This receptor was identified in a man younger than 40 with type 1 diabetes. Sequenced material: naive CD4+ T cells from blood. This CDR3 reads CASSPARADTQYF. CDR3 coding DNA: TGTGCCAGCAGCCCGGCCAGGGCAGATACGCAGTATTTT.